The entry below gives a single TCR beta chain sequence along with its context. Its antigen remains unidentified. This record comes from a study of identical twins. Study-level findings and limits: For monozygotic twins, models underestimated out-of-frame TCR alpha sharing. Cord blood's abundant beta clonotypes had fewer insertions, unlike memory repertoires. Where out-of-frame alpha sequences were twin-shared, they showed excess low generation probability.

Germline CDR1 SGHAT, CDR2 FQNNGV. This CDR3 spans 17 amino acids. The germline V and J ends were trimmed by 1 base and 2 bases, with 14 bases remaining between them. TCRdb passed the 5' RACE reads through MiXCR, listing each CDR3 protein once. The repertoire holds 1.5 million to 2 million distinct CDR3 sequences, about 30% seen once, with about 0.25% in the top ten. The clonotype comes from a newborn girl in good health. The rearrangement links TRBV11-2 to TRBJ2-2; D remains ambiguous. What was sequenced was cord blood. The CDR3 nucleotides read TGTGCCAGCAGCTTAGGAAGGGCCAGGTCTAACACCGGGGAGCTGTTTTTT. This codes for CASSLGRARSNTGELFF.